This TCR beta chain came from a study of blood T cell repertoires in COVID-19. Produced via immunoSEQ multiplex PCR; TCRdb's table is partial and in-frame only. The table records about 400,000 clones, more than 75% of them present only once. The V gene's germline CDR1 is MNHNS and CDR2 SASEGT. V gave up 3 bases and J gave up 4 bases; unmatched junction bases: 5. The CDR3 has 14 amino acids. Source material: peripheral blood. The clonotype was recovered from a human donor in a cohort sampled during active COVID-19. The chain couples TRBV6-1 to TRBJ1-1; TRBD1 matches at 7 bases. The CDR3 coding sequence is TGTGCCAGCAGTGACGGGCAGGGGGGCACTGAAGCTTTCTTT. It specifies CASSDGQGGTEAFF.